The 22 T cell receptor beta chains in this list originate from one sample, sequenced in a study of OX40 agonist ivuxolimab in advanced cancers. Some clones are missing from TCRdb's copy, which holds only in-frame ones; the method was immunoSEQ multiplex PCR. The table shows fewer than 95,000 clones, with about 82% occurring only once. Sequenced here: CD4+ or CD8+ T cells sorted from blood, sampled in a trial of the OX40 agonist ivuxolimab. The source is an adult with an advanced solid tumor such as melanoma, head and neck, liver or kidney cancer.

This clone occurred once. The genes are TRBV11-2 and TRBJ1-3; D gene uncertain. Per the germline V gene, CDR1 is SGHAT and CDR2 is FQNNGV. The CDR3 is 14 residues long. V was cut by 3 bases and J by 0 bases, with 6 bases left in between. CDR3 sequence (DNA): TGTGCCAGCAGCTTTACAGACTCTGGAAACACCATATATTTT. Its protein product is CASSFTDSGNTIYF.

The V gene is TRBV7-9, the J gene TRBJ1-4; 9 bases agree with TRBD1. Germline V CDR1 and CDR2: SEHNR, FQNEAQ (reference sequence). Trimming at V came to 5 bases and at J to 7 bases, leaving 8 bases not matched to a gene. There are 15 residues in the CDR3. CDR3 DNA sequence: TGTGCCAGCAGCCTCACAGGGGGCTGGGGTGAAAAACTGTTTTTT. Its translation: CASSLTGGWGEKLFF.

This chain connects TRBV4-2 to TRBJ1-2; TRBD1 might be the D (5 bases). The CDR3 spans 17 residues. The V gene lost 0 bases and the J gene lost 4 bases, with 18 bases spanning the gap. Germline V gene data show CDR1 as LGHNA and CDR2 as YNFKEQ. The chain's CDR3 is CASSQDRRIRDGYGYTF. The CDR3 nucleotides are TGTGCCAGCAGCCAAGATAGGAGAATTCGGGACGGCTATGGCTACACCTTC.

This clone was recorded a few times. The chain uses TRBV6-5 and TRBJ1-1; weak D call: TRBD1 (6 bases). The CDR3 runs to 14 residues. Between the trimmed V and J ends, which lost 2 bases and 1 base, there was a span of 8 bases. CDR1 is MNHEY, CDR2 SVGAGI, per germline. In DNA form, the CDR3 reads TGTGCCAGCAGTTACGGGACACAGAACACTGAAGCTTTCTTT. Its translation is CASSYGTQNTEAFF.

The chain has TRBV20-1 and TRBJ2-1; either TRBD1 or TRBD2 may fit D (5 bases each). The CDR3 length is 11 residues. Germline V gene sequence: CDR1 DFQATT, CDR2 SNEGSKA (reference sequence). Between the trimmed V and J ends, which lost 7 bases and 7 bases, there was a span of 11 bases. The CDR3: CSGRERNEQFF. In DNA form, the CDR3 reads TGCAGTGGCAGGGAGAGGAATGAGCAGTTCTTC.

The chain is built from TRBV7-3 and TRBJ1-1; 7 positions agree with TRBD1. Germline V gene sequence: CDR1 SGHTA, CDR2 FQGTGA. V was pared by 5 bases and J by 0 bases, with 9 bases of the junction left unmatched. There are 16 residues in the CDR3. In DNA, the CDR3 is TGTGCCAGCAGCGAGACAGGGTTACGGATGAACACTGAAGCTTTCTTT. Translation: CASSETGLRMNTEAFF.

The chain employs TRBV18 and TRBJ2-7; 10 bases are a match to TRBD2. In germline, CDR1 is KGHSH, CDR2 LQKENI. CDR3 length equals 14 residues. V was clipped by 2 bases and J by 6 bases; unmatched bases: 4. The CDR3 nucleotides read TGTGCCAGCTCACCAGGACTAGCGGCTACCGAGCAGTACTTC. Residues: CASSPGLAATEQYF.

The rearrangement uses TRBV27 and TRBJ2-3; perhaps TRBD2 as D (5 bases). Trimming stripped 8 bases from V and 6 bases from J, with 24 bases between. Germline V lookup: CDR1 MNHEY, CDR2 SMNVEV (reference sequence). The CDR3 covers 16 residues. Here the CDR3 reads CASQPPSGLGYDTQYF. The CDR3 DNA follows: TGTGCCAGCCAACCTCCTAGTGGACTGGGGTATGATACGCAGTATTTT.

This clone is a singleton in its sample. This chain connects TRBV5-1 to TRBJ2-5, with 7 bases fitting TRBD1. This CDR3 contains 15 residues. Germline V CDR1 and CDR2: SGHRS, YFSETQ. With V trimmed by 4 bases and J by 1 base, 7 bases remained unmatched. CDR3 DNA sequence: TGCGCCAGCAGCCCTACGACAGGGCCCCAAGAGACCCAGTACTTC. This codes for CASSPTTGPQETQYF.

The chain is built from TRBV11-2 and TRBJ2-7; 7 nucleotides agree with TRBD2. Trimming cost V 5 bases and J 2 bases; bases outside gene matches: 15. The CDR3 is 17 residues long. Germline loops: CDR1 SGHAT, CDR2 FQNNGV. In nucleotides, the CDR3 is TGTGCCAGCAGCCTGGAGTTCTGGGGCGGGGGAACCTACGAGCAGTACTTC. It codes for CASSLEFWGGGTYEQYF.

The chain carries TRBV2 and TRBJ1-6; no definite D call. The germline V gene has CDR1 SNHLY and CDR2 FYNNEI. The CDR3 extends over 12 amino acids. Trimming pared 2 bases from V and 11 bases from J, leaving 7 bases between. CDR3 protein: CASSESETPLHF. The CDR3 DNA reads TGTGCCAGCAGTGAAAGCGAGACACCCCTCCACTTT.

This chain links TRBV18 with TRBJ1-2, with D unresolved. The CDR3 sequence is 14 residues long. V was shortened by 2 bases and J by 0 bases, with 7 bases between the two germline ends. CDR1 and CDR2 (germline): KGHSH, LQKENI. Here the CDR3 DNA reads TGTGCCAGCTCACCAGAGAGTTCTAACTATGGCTACACCTTC. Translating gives CASSPESSNYGYTF.

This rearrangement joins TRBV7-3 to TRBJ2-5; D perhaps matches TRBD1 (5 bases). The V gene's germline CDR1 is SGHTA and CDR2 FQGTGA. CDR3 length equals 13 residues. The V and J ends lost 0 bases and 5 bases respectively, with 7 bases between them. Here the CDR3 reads CASSLTRAETQYF. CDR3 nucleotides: TGTGCCAGCAGCTTAACCAGGGCGGAGACCCAGTACTTC.

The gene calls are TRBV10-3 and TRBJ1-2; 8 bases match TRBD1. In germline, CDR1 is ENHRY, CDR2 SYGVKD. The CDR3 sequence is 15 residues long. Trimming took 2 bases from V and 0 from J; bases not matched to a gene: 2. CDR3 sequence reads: CAISEGQGANYGYTF. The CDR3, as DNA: TGTGCCATCAGTGAGGGACAGGGAGCTAACTATGGCTACACCTTC.

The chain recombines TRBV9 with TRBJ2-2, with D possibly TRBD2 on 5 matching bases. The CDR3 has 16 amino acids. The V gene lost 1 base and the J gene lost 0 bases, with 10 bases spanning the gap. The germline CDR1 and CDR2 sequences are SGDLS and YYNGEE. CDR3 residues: CASSVFRESNTGELFF. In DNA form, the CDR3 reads TGTGCCAGCAGCGTATTTCGGGAATCGAACACCGGGGAGCTGTTTTTT.

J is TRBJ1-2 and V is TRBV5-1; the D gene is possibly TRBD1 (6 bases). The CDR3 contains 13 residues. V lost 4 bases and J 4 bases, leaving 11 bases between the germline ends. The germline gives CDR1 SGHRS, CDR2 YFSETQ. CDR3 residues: CASSEGQSYGYTF. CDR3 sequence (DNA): TGCGCCAGCAGCGAAGGACAGAGCTATGGCTACACCTTC.

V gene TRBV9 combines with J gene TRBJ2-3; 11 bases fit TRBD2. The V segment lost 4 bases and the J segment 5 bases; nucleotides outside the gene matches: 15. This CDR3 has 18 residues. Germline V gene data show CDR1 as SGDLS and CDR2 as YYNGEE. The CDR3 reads CASSTRHEGTSGKDTQYF. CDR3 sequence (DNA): TGTGCCAGCAGCACCCGACACGAGGGGACTAGCGGAAAAGATACGCAGTATTTT. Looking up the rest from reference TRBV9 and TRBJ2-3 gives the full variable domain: DSGVTQTPKHLITATGQRVTLRCSPRSGDLSVYWYQQSLDQGLQFLIQYYNGEERAKGNILERFSAQQFPDLHSELNLSSLELGDSALYFCASSTRHEGTSGKDTQYFGPGTRLTVL.

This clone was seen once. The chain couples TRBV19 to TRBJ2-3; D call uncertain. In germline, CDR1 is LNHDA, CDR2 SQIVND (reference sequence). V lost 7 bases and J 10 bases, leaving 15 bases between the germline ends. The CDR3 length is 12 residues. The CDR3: CASNSPSGAQYF. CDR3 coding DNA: TGTGCCAGTAACTCCCCCAGTGGGGCGCAGTATTTT.

CDR3: CASSFSGGEETQYF. The CDR3, as DNA: TGTGCCAGCAGCTTCAGCGGGGGGGAAGAGACCCAGTACTTC. The rearrangement links TRBV5-4 to TRBJ2-5, with TRBD2 identical over 10 bases. V trimming: 2 bases; J trimming: 3 bases; junction bases outside the gene matches: 1. Germline V gene data show CDR1 as SGHNT and CDR2 as YYREEE (reference sequence). The CDR3 runs 14 residues.

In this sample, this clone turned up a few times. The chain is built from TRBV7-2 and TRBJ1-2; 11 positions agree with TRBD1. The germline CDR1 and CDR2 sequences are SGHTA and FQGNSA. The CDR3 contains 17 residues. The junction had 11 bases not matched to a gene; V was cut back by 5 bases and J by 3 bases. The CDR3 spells CASSRLYRDRGDYGYTF. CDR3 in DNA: TGTGCCAGCAGCAGGCTCTACCGGGACAGGGGGGACTATGGCTACACCTTC.

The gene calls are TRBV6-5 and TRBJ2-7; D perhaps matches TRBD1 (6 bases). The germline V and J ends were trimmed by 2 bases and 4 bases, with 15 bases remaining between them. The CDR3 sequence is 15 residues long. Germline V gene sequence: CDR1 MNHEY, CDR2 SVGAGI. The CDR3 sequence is CASSYTGQGRYEQYF. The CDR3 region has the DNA TGTGCCAGCAGTTACACGGGGCAGGGGCGGTACGAGCAGTACTTC.

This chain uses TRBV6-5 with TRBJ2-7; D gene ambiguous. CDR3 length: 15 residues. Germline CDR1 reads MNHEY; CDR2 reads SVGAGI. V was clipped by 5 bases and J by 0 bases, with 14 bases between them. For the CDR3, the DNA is TGTGCCAGCAGTCGATACAAGGATAGCTCCTACGAGCAGTACTTC. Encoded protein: CASSRYKDSSYEQYF.